This TCR beta chain derives from a study of cytomegalovirus exposure and HLA in healthy donors. Study-level results: When presence/absence was analysed, sequencing depth was taken to be roughly uniform across donors. The dataset shows that most TCR sequences were rare, while some public TCRs occurred in many donors. Apart from CMV serostatus, no immune exposure information was available.

Though nominally healthy at sampling, donors likely had unrecorded immune exposures. About this clone: As yet, its antigen is unknown.

Primers for the PCR totalled 60 Vbeta and 13 Jbeta. Measured with immunoSEQ multiplex PCR; TCRdb has only the in-frame clones, and not every one. Its listing shows tens of thousands of clones. The receptor was derived from a man aged 35 to 55 in good health and CMV-seronegative. Sequencing input: PBMCs.

In DNA, the CDR3 is TGCGCCAGCAGCTTGAGTTGGGCGGGGGGCGCCGGGAAACTGTTTTTT. As protein: CASSLSWAGGAGKLFF. V usage is TRBV5-1 and J usage is TRBJ1-4; tentative D call: TRBD1 (6 bases). Germline V gives CDR1 SGHRS, CDR2 YFSETQ. Trimming removed 1 base at V and 11 bases at J, with 21 bases between. The CDR3 runs 16 residues.